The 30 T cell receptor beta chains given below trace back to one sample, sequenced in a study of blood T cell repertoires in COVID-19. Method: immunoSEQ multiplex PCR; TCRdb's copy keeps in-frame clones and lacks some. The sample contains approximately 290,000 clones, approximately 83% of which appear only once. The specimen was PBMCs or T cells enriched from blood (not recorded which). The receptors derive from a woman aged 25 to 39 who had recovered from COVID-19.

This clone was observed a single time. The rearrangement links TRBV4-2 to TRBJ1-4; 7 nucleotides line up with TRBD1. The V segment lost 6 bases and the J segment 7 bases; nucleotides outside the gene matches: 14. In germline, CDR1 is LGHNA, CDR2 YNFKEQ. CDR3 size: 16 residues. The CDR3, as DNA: TGTGCCAGCAGGAGTACACCGGGACAGTTCATTGAAAAACTGTTTTTT. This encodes CASRSTPGQFIEKLFF.

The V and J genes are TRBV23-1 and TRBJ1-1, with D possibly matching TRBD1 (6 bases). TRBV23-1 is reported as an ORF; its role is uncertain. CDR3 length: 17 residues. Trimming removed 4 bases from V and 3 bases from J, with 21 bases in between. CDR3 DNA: TGCGCCAGCAGTCCCCACCCCCCGACAGGAACCCACACTGAAGCTTTCTTT. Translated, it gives CASSPHPPTGTHTEAFF.

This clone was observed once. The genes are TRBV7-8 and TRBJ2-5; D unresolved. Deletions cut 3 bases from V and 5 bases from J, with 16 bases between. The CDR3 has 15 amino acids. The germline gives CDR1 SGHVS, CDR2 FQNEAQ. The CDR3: CASSFLPVPVETQYF. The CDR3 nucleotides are TGTGCCAGCAGCTTCCTCCCGGTGCCCGTGGAGACCCAGTACTTC.

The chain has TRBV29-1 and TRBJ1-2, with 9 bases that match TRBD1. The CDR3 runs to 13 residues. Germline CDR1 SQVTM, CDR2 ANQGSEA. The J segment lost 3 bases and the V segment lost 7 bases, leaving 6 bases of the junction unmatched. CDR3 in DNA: TGCAGCGCTACAGGGGGCGCTGACTATGGCTACACCTTC. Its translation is CSATGGADYGYTF.

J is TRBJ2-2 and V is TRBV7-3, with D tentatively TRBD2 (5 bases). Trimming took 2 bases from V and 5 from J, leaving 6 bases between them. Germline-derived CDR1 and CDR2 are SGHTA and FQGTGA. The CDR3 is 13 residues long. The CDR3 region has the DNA TGTGCCAGCAGCTTATGGGAGACCGGGGAGCTGTTTTTT. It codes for CASSLWETGELFF.

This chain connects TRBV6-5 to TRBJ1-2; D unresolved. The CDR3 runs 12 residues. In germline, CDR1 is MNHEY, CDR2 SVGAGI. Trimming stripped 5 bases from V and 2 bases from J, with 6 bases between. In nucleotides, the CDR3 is TGTGCCAGCAGTCTTACAAACTATGGCTACACCTTC. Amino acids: CASSLTNYGYTF.

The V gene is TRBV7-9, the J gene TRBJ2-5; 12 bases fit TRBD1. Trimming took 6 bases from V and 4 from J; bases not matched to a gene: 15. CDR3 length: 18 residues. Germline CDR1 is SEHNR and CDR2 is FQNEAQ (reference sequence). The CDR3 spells CASSTLAVGTGGVETQYF. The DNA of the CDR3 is TGTGCCAGCAGTACATTGGCCGTCGGGACAGGGGGCGTAGAGACCCAGTACTTC.

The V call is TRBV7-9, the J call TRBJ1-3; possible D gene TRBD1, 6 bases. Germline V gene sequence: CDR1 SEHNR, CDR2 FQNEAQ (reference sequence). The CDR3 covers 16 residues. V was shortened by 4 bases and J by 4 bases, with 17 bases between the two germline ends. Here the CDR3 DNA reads TGTGCCAGCAGCTCGACGGGACAATCGCGAGGAAACACCATATATTTT. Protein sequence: CASSSTGQSRGNTIYF.

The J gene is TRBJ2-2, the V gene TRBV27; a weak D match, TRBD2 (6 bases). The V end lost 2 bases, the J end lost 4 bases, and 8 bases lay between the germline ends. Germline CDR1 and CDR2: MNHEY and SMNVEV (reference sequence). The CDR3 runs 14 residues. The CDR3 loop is CASSLVGLTGELFF. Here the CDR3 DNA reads TGTGCCAGCAGTTTAGTGGGACTCACCGGGGAGCTGTTTTTT.

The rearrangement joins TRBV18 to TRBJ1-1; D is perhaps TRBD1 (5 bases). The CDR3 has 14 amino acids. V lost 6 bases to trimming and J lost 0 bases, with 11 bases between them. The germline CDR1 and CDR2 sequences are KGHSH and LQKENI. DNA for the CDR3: TGTGCCAGCTCTCTCCAGGGTATGAACACTGAAGCTTTCTTT. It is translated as CASSLQGMNTEAFF.

CDR3 loop: CASSYSAVHTEAFF. CDR3 nucleotides: TGTGCCAGCAGTTACTCAGCGGTCCACACTGAAGCTTTCTTT. The genes are TRBV6-5 and TRBJ1-1; D gene unclear. The CDR3 spans 14 residues. CDR1 and CDR2 (germline): MNHEY, SVGAGI. Trimming stripped 0 bases from V and 3 bases from J, with 8 bases between.

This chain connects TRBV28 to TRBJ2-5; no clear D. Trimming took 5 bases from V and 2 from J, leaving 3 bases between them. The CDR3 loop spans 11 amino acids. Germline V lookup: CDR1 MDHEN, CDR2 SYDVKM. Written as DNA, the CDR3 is TGTGCCAGCAGTCCTCAAGAGACCCAGTACTTC. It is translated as CASSPQETQYF.

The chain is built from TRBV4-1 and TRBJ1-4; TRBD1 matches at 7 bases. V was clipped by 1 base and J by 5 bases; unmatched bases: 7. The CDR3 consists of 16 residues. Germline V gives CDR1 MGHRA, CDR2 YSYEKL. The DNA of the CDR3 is TGCGCCAGCAGCCAAGTCGCGGGACAGACAAATGAAAAACTGTTTTTT. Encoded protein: CASSQVAGQTNEKLFF.

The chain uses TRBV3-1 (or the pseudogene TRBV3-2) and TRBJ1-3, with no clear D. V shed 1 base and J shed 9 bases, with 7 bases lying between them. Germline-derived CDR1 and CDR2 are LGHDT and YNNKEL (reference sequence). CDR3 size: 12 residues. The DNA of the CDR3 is TGTGCCAGCAGCCAAGGGTCGGGCACCATATATTTT. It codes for CASSQGSGTIYF.

CDR3 region: CASSQAGFQPQHF. CDR3 DNA: TGCGCCAGCAGCCAAGCAGGGTTTCAGCCCCAGCATTTT. The chain combines TRBV4-1 with TRBJ1-5, with D possibly being TRBD1 (5 bases). V was pared by 1 base and J by 6 bases, with 7 bases between. Germline loops: CDR1 MGHRA, CDR2 YSYEKL. This CDR3 comprises 13 residues.

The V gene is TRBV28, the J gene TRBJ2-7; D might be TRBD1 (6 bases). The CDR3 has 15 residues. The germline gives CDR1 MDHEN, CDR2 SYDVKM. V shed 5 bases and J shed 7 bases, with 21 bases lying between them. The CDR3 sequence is CASSSGGGHPWEQYF. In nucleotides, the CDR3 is TGTGCCAGCAGTAGCGGTGGGGGACACCCTTGGGAGCAGTACTTC.

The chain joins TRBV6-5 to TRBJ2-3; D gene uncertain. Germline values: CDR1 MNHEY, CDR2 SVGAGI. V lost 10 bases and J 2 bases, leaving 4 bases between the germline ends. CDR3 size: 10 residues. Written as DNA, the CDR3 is TGTGCCACCAACACAGATACGCAGTATTTT. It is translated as CATNTDTQYF.

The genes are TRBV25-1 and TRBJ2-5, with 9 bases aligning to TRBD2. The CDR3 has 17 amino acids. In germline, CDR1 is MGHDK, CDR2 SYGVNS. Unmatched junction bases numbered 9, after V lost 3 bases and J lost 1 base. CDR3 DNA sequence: TGTGCCAGCAGTGAGGCATTGACGACTAGCGGCCAAGAGACCCAGTACTTC. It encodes CASSEALTTSGQETQYF.

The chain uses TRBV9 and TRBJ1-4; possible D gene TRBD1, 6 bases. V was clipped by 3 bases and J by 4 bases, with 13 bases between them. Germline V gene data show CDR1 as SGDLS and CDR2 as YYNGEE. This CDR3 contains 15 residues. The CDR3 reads CASSAYQGLNEKLFF. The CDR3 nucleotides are TGTGCCAGCAGCGCGTACCAGGGGCTTAATGAAAAACTGTTTTTT.

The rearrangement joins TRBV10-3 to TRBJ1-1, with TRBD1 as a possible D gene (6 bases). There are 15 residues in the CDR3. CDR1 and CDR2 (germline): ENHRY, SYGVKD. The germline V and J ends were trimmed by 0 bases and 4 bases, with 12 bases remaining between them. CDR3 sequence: CAISESSQGRTEAFF. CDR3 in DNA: TGTGCCATCAGTGAGTCTTCACAGGGCCGCACTGAAGCTTTCTTT.

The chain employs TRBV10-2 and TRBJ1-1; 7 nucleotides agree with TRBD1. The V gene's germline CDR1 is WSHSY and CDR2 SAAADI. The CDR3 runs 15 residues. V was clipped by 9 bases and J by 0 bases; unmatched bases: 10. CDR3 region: CASTGVHVMNTEAFF. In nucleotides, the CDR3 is TGCGCCAGTACAGGGGTCCACGTCATGAACACTGAAGCTTTCTTT.

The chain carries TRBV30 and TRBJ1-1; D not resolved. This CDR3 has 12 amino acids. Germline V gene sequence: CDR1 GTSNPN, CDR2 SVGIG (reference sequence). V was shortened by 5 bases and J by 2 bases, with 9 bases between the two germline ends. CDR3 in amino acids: CAWRETNTEAFF. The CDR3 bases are TGTGCCTGGCGGGAGACAAACACTGAAGCTTTCTTT.

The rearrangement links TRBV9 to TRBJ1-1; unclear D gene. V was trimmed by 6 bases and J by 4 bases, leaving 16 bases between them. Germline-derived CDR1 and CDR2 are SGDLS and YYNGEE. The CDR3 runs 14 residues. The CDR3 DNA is TGTGCCAGCAAGGAGGCGGTCGACTCCACTGAAGCTTTCTTT. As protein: CASKEAVDSTEAFF.

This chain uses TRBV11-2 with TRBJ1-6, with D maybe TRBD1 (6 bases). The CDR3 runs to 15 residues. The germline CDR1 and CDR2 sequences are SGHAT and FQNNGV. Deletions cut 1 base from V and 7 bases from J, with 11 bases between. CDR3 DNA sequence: TGTGCCAGCAGCTTAGCTGCGGGGGGCAATTCACCCCTCCACTTT. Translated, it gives CASSLAAGGNSPLHF. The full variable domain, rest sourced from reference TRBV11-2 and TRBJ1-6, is EAGVAQSPRYKIIEKRQSVAFWCNPISGHATLYWYQQILGQGPKLLIQFQNNGVVDDSQLPKDRFSAERLKGVDSTLKIQPAKLEDSAVYLCASSLAAGGNSPLHFGNGTRLTVT.

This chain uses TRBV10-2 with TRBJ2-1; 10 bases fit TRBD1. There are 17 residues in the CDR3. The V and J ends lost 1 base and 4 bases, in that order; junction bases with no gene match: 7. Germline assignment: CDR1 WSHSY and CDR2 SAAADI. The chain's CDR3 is CASSEWGQGRNYNEQFF. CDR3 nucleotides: TGCGCCAGCAGTGAGTGGGGACAGGGGCGAAATTACAATGAGCAGTTCTTC.

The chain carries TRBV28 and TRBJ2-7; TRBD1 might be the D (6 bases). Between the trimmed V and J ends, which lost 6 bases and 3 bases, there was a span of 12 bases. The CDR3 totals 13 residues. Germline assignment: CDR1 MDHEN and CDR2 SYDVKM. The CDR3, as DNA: TGTGCCAGCAGCCAGGGGAATGGCTACGAGCAGTACTTC. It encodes CASSQGNGYEQYF.

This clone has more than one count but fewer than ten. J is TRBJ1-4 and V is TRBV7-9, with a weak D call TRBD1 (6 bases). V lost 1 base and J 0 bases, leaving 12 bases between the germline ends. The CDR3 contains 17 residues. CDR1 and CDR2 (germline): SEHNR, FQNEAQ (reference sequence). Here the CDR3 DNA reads TGTGCCAGCAGCTTAGTAAAGGGGGAACCAACTAATGAAAAACTGTTTTTT. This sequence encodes CASSLVKGEPTNEKLFF.

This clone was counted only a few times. The chain's CDR3 is CASSLMRTEAFF. CDR3 bases: TGTGCCAGCAGTTTAATGCGAACTGAAGCTTTCTTT. V is TRBV28 and J is TRBJ1-1; no firm D call. V lost 2 bases and J 5 bases, leaving 6 bases between the germline ends. The CDR3 totals 12 residues. Germline assignment: CDR1 MDHEN and CDR2 SYDVKM.

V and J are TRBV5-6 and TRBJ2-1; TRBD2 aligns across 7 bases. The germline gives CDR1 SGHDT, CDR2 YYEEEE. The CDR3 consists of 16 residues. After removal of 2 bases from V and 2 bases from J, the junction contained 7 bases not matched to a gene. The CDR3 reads CASSFPSSGPYNEQFF. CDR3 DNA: TGTGCCAGCAGCTTCCCTTCTAGCGGACCCTACAATGAGCAGTTCTTC.

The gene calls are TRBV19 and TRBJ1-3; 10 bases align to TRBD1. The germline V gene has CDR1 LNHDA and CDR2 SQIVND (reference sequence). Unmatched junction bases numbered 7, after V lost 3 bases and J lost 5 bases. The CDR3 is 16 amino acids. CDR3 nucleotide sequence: TGTGCCAGTAGTATCCCGGACAGGGGGTATAGAAACACCATATATTTT. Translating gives CASSIPDRGYRNTIYF.